This TCR beta chain is from a study of shared clonotypes between healthy human individuals (dated by TCRdb to about 2020). In the study overall: Three men and a couple of women, aged 18 to 49 years, made up the cohort. For each donor, CD4 naive and CD4 memory were each given three plates, CD8 naive was given two plates, and CD8 memory was given one plate. Different laboratories and diverse techniques were used to prepare libraries and sequence TCR repertoires, to increase sequencing depth and limit assay-specific biases. Leukapheresis yielded between about 0.94 and 9.5 billion PBMCs per donor. To estimate repertoire size and how much clonotype sharing occurs between individuals, the study deeply sequenced the blood TCR repertoires of several healthy adults.

Summary of the overall study and its limitations: Because the study included a small number of donors, the genetic and exposure-history diversity represented was limited. Compared with non-shared clonotypes, clonotypes shared by all four sorted-subset donors had higher generation probabilities. Estimated clonotype richness was generally larger for naive than for memory subsets. Sampling was restricted to blood, and TCR repertoires in tissues likely differ from the TCR repertoires found in blood. Based on pairwise subsampling, the degree of clonotype sharing among donors was expected to be affected by sequencing depth. When a handful of donors were compared, the shared fraction of clonotypes was roughly 4.8% for naive CD4, 3.5% to 4% for naive CD8, 2.3% for memory CD4, and roughly 0.43% for memory CD8. Incomplete sequencing was indicated by rarefaction of sorted-subset datasets, despite the large sequencing depth.

Donors were healthy HIV-negative adults with no recently reported acute infections or vaccinations. Every donor was a Caucasian adult living in Nashville, Tennessee, USA. Magnetic negative selection was used to enrich CD4+ T cells, after which naive cells were positively selected on CD45RA and the negative fraction became the memory subset. Blood was collected by leukapheresis, and PBMCs were isolated by Ficoll-Histopaque density gradient centrifugation and then cryopreserved in liquid nitrogen vapor phase. Analytical flow cytometry was used to check the purity and quantity of every magnetically sorted T cell population. Each sorted fraction had its genomic DNA isolated and then quantified by UV absorbance on a Nanodrop 2000c. According to the germline V gene, CDR1 reads SGHRS and CDR2 reads YFSETQ. V and J lose 6 bases and 7 bases, and a span of 19 bases separates them. There are 15 amino acids in the CDR3, from cysteine to phenylalanine inclusive. Only CDR3 DNA remains: 45 bases, in frame from the first base.

A note on this clone: No cognate antigen has been identified for it. Qualities for individual bases were not recorded, and no much larger clone is one base off.

Using the deep immunoSEQ assay, multiplex PCR amplified TCR CDR3 regions from genomic DNA. Extracted genomic DNA from each cell subset was spread evenly across all wells of several immunoSEQ 96-well plates, with each plate serving as a replicate. Each replicate PCR for sorted subsets received about 220 ng genomic DNA, equal to around 32,000 T cell genomes. The purified libraries were quantified using a Qubit 3.0 fluorometer, sized with a Bioanalyzer 2100, and then quantified again using the KAPA Library Quantification kit. Every immunoSEQ 96-well plate was sequenced on a dedicated single-read 150-cycle Illumina NextSeq 550 flow cell. The original methods were these. Because only junctional sequences without quality scores were contained in the immunoSEQ output, filtering matching that applied to full-length reads could not be performed. To assign V/J genes and CDR3, sequences were annotated against IMGT germline references using PyIR, a Python wrapper for IgBLAST v1.9. Reads were filtered out if the reads had weak V/J assignments (E-value above 1e-6), no CDR3, stop codons, out-of-frame junctions, or ambiguous translated residues. V3J clonotypes were defined by identical inferred V gene, J gene, and CDR3 amino acid sequence. To compute the percentage overlap between repertoires, the number of shared unique clonotypes was divided by the size of the smaller repertoire. Richness of each repertoire was evaluated using RTK rarefaction, the Chao1 estimator, and Recon v2.1 estimates of unobserved clonotypes. OLGA was used to compute generation probabilities for all TCRbeta clonotypes that the gDNA method yielded from a handful of donors. As stored in TCRdb, this immuneACCESS dataset retains in-frame rearrangements with V and J assigned. A fraction of the clones does not appear; measured against another copy, unresolved V genes explain less than half of the discrepancy, and the remainder lacks a known reason. From that table come the V and J calls and clone size; the DNA was used to work out D and trimming. For this sample the table gives over a million clones, of which around 74% were detected only once. Roughly 1.4% of the sample rests with the top ten.

The chain was built from TRBV5-1 and TRBJ1-4, and the D gene may be TRBD1, 5 bases matching. This clonotype was sampled from a man aged 18-30 years in good health. Source material: memory CD4+ T cells sorted from blood. In light of the paper, this sample's cell subset or site label describes: CD45RA-negative fraction. The CDR3 corresponds to CASKTRSGPGEKLFF. Read as DNA, the sequence is TGCGCCAGCAAGACGCGTTCGGGGCCAGGTGAAAAACTGTTTTTT.